This TCR beta chain was retrieved from a study of T cell changes during pregnancy in multiple sclerosis. TCRdb's copy holds only in-frame clones and misses some; the assay was immunoSEQ multiplex PCR. The table records tens of thousands of clones, roughly 90% of them present only once. In germline, CDR1 is SGHVS, CDR2 FQNEAQ. The ends lost 6 bases at V and 6 bases at J; junction bases unmatched: 11. CDR3 length: 15 amino acids. The rearrangement uses TRBV7-8 and TRBJ2-4, with 7 bases that match TRBD1. Material: peripheral blood, obtained in the second trimester of pregnancy. The origin of this receptor is a female donor in good health, enrolled as a control in a pregnancy study. The CDR3 loop reads CASSFFTGAGNIQYF. In DNA, the CDR3 is TGTGCCAGCAGTTTTTTTACAGGGGCGGGAAACATTCAGTACTTC.